Shown below are 2 T cell receptor beta chains from a single sample sequenced in a study of technical replicates of blood from a few donors. Only in-frame clones appear in the TCRdb table, and some are missing; sequencing was by immunoSEQ multiplex PCR. The sample carries some 15,000 clones, around four fifths recorded once. Sequenced: PBMCs. The source of these receptors is a human donor in good health.

V is TRBV7-2 and J is TRBJ2-1; the match to TRBD2 covers 14 bases. The CDR3 is made up of 18 amino acids. The germline V gene encodes CDR1 SGHTA and CDR2 FQGNSA. Trimming removed 3 bases from V and 10 bases from J; junction bases left unmatched: 14. CDR3 sequence (DNA): TGTGCCAGCAGCTTCCTATCCCCCGGGACTAGCGGGAGTGGAGAGCAGTTCTTC. Amino acid sequence: CASSFLSPGTSGSGEQFF.

This clone was observed a single time. The chain joins TRBV10-1 to TRBJ2-2, with D hard to call. CDR1 WNHNN and CDR2 SYGVQD come from the germline V gene (reference sequence). Deletions cut 7 bases from V and 0 bases from J, with 9 bases between. This CDR3 contains 14 residues. CDR3 coding DNA: TGCGCCAGCAAGCAGGCCTCGAACACCGGGGAGCTGTTTTTT. Residues: CASKQASNTGELFF.